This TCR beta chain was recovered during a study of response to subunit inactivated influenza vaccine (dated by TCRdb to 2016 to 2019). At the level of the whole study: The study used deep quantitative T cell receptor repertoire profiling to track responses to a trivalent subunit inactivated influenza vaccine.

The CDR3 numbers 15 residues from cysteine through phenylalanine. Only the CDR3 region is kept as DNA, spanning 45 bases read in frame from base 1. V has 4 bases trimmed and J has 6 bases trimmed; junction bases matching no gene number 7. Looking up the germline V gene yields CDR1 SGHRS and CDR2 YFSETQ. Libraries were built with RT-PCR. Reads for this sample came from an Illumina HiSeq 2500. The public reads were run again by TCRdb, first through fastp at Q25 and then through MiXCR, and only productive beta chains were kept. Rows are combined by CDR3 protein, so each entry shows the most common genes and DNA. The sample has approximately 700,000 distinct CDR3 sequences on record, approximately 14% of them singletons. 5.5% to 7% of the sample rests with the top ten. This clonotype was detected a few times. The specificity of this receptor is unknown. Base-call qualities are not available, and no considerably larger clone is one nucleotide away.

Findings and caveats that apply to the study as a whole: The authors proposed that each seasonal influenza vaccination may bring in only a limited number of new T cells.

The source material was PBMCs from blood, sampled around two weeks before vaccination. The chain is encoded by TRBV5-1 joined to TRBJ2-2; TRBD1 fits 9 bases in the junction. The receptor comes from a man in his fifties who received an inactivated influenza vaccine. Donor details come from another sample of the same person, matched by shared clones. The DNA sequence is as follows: TGCGCCAGCAGCCTGGGACAGGGAAGCGCCGGGGAGCTGTTTTTT. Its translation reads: CASSLGQGSAGELFF.